One and the same sample provided the 28 T cell receptor beta chains below, sequenced in a study of T cells in Graves' hyperthyroidism and ophthalmopathy. RNA transcripts provided the source from which TCR beta CDR3 regions were amplified. The HTBI primer set served for first-round RT-PCR of the TCR CDR3. TCRdb independently ran MiXCR on the multiplex PCR reads; one entry per CDR3 protein. The data show fewer than 900,000 distinct CDR3 sequences, around a sixth seen once. Sequenced: blood. These receptors were taken from a woman in her forties or fifties with Graves' hyperthyroidism that later progressed to Graves' ophthalmopathy.

This rearrangement joins TRBV19 to TRBJ1-1, with D hard to call. The CDR3 sequence is 16 residues long. V was trimmed by 7 bases and J by 3 bases, leaving 21 bases between them. The germline V gene encodes CDR1 LNHDA and CDR2 SQIVND (reference sequence). CDR3: CASIPAVADGDTEAFF. The CDR3 DNA follows: TGTGCCAGTATCCCGGCGGTGGCCGACGGGGACACTGAAGCTTTCTTT.

This clonotype was detected only a few times. The chain couples TRBV5-1 to TRBJ1-4, with TRBD1 matching 10 bases. V shed 4 bases and J 1 base; nucleotides not matched to a gene: 7. The CDR3 spans 17 residues. Germline V lookup: CDR1 SGHRS, CDR2 YFSETQ. Here the CDR3 reads CASSPTGGGRTNEKLFF. In DNA form, the CDR3 reads TGCGCCAGCAGCCCGACAGGGGGCGGAAGAACTAATGAAAAACTGTTTTTT.

Ten or more counts support this clonotype. The gene calls are TRBV12-3 or TRBV12-4 and TRBJ2-7; 13 positions agree with TRBD2. Germline trimming cut 5 bases from V and 5 bases from J; bases unmatched to any gene: 6. The CDR3 spans 15 residues. CDR3 DNA sequence: TGTGCCAGCAGTCGACTAGCGGGGGGCCCCAACGAGCAGTACTTC. This translates into CASSRLAGGPNEQYF.

The V gene is TRBV5-1, the J gene TRBJ1-1; 9 bases agree with TRBD1. The CDR3 runs 16 residues. J was trimmed by 4 bases and V by 0 bases; bases with no gene match: 7. The germline V gene encodes CDR1 SGHRS and CDR2 YFSETQ. CDR3: CASSLEQGARGTEAFF. As DNA, the CDR3 is TGCGCCAGCAGCTTGGAACAGGGGGCGAGAGGCACTGAAGCTTTCTTT.

This clonotype was seen repeatedly, ten times or more. The CDR3 DNA reads as TGCGCCAGCGGACCTAGCGGGGGGTCCTACAATGAGCAGTTCTTC. It translates to CASGPSGGSYNEQFF. The chain employs TRBV5-1 and TRBJ2-1, with 11 bases aligning to TRBD2. The CDR3 runs to 15 residues. V was pared by 7 bases and J by 1 base, with 4 bases of the junction left unmatched. Per the germline V gene, CDR1 is SGHRS and CDR2 is YFSETQ. The entire variable domain, with the rest obtained from reference TRBV5-1 and TRBJ2-1, is as follows: KAGVTQTPRYLIKTRGQQVTLSCSPISGHRSVSWYQQTPGQGLQFLFEYFSETQRNKGNFPGRFSGRQFSNSRSEMNVSTLELGDSALYLCASGPSGGSYNEQFFGPGTRLTVL.

This chain links TRBV5-1 with TRBJ2-5, with 16 positions matching TRBD2. Germline V gene lookup returns CDR1 SGHRS and CDR2 YFSETQ. The CDR3 has 17 amino acids. Trimming removed 4 bases from V and 6 bases from J; junction bases left unmatched: 9. The DNA for the CDR3 is TGCGCCAGCAGCCCACGCGGGACTAGCGGGGGGGCGAAGACCCAGTACTTC. Protein product: CASSPRGTSGGAKTQYF. The full variable domain, rest sourced from reference TRBV5-1 and TRBJ2-5, is KAGVTQTPRYLIKTRGQQVTLSCSPISGHRSVSWYQQTPGQGLQFLFEYFSETQRNKGNFPGRFSGRQFSNSRSEMNVSTLELGDSALYLCASSPRGTSGGAKTQYFGPGTRLLVL.

This clonotype was seen ten or more times. This chain links TRBV18 with TRBJ1-4; TRBD1 agrees at 11 bases. V was clipped by 3 bases and J by 4 bases; unmatched bases: 7. The germline gives CDR1 KGHSH, CDR2 LQKENI. The CDR3 is 17 residues long. CDR3: CASSPAGQGAYNEKLFF. The CDR3 DNA reads TGTGCCAGCTCACCCGCCGGACAGGGGGCATATAATGAAAAACTGTTTTTT.

The sample holds many counts of this clonotype. CDR3 amino acids: CASSLSSGGFGQFF. The CDR3 nucleotides are TGTGCCAGCAGCTTATCTAGCGGGGGGTTCGGACAGTTCTTC. The V and J genes are TRBV7-9 and TRBJ2-1; the match to TRBD2 covers 11 bases. Trimming took 2 bases from V and 13 from J; bases not matched to a gene: 7. Germline lookup yields CDR1 SEHNR and CDR2 FQNEAQ (reference sequence). The CDR3 spans 14 residues.

There are many counts of this clonotype. The rearrangement joins TRBV20-1 to TRBJ1-1; no reliable D call. This CDR3 is built from 12 residues. V lost 5 bases, J lost 1 base, and 8 bases lay in between. Germline assignment: CDR1 DFQATT and CDR2 SNEGSKA (reference sequence). The CDR3: CSAGGRNTEAFF. CDR3 nucleotides: TGCAGTGCTGGCGGACGGAACACTGAAGCTTTCTTT.

CDR3: CASSLGVDGNTIYF. Here the CDR3 DNA reads TGTGCCAGCAGCTTGGGGGTAGATGGAAACACCATATATTTT. The V gene is TRBV5-5, the J gene TRBJ1-3; no reliable D call. The V end lost 0 bases, the J end lost 3 bases, and 7 bases lay between the germline ends. The CDR3 extends over 14 amino acids. Looked up from germline, CDR1 is SGHKS and CDR2 is YYEKEE (reference sequence).

This sequence joins TRBV5-1 and TRBJ2-1; 9 bases line up with TRBD1. Germline V gene sequence: CDR1 SGHRS, CDR2 YFSETQ. V lost 3 bases to trimming and J lost 5 bases; unmatched junction nucleotides: 6. CDR3 length: 15 amino acids. The CDR3 region has the DNA TGCGCCAGCAGCTCGGGACAGGGAAGCCACAATGAGCAGTTCTTC. It codes for CASSSGQGSHNEQFF.

The V and J genes are TRBV4-1 and TRBJ1-1, with no clear D. Trimming took 0 bases from V and 6 from J, leaving 8 bases between them. The CDR3 spans 13 residues. CDR1 is MGHRA and CDR2 is YSYEKL in the germline V gene. This CDR3 is CASSQEEGPEAFF. The CDR3 DNA sequence: TGCGCCAGCAGCCAAGAGGAGGGCCCTGAAGCTTTCTTT.

This clonotype was observed a few times. The rearrangement uses TRBV5-4 and TRBJ1-1, with D unresolved. V was pared by 4 bases and J by 6 bases, with 13 bases between. CDR3 length: 13 residues. Germline V gene data show CDR1 as SGHNT and CDR2 as YYREEE (reference sequence). This chain's CDR3 is CASSPNNRAEAFF. In nucleotides, the CDR3 is TGTGCCAGCAGCCCGAACAACAGAGCTGAAGCTTTCTTT.

The chain combines TRBV6-1 with TRBJ2-1; 8 positions match TRBD2. The length of the CDR3 is 14 residues. V lost 1 base to trimming and J lost 8 bases; unmatched junction nucleotides: 4. Germline V lookup: CDR1 MNHNS, CDR2 SASEGT. The CDR3 bases are TGTGCCAGCAGTGAAGTGGTTAGCGGGGATGAGCAGTTCTTC. This translates into CASSEVVSGDEQFF.

This clonotype was detected ten times or more. CDR3 bases: TGTGCCAGCAGCCAACGGGGGAGTGTCAGGGCGAATGGCTACACCTTC. This sequence encodes CASSQRGSVRANGYTF. The rearrangement joins TRBV3-1 to TRBJ1-2; TRBD1 might be the D (5 bases). Trimming cost V 2 bases and J 6 bases, with 19 bases left between them. The CDR3 is 16 amino acids. The germline V gene has CDR1 LGHDT and CDR2 YNNKEL (reference sequence).

The chain joins TRBV29-1 to TRBJ1-2, with TRBD1 matching 9 bases. Germline CDR1 reads SQVTM; CDR2 reads ANQGSEA. CDR3 size: 13 residues. Trimming at V came to 7 bases and at J to 8 bases, leaving 11 bases not matched to a gene. This CDR3 reads CSARQGVGEGYTF. DNA of the CDR3: TGCAGCGCCCGACAGGGGGTGGGTGAAGGCTACACCTTC.

At least ten counts were recorded for this clonotype. The rearrangement uses TRBV9 and TRBJ1-2, with 7 bases matching TRBD1. Unmatched junction bases numbered 9, after V lost 4 bases and J lost 6 bases. The CDR3 sequence is 14 residues long. The germline V gene has CDR1 SGDLS and CDR2 YYNGEE. CDR3 nucleotides: TGTGCCAGCAGCCTCACGACAGGGAGGGATGGCTACACCTTC. This codes for CASSLTTGRDGYTF.

As to this clonotype: Mismatch with germline at one junction end may stem from a read error. The chain combines TRBV19 with TRBJ1-2; D possibly corresponds to TRBD1 (6 bases). CDR3 size: 13 residues. CDR1 is LNHDA, CDR2 SQIVND, per germline (reference sequence). CDR3: CASIGGTHYGYTF. The CDR3, as DNA: TGTGCCAGTATTGGCGGGACACATTATGGCTACACTTTC.

There are a few counts of this clonotype. A much larger clone is a single base away; this may be a read error. The chain uses TRBV12-3 or TRBV12-4 and TRBJ2-3; possible D gene TRBD1, 6 bases. Trimming pared 3 bases from V and 10 bases from J, leaving 17 bases between. The CDR3 covers 14 residues. The DNA of the CDR3 is TGTGCCAGCAGTTTTGGGCAGGGGCAGGATGCGCAGTATTTT. Residues: CASSFGQGQDAQYF.

This rearrangement joins TRBV7-2 to TRBJ2-3, with D perhaps TRBD1 or TRBD2 (5 bases each). CDR1 is SGHTA and CDR2 is FQGNSA in the germline V gene. This CDR3 is 14 amino acids long. V lost 1 base and J 7 bases, leaving 12 bases between the germline ends. CDR3 amino acids: CASSLDGGGYTQYF. The CDR3 DNA is TGTGCCAGCAGCTTAGATGGGGGTGGCTATACGCAGTATTTT.

V and J are TRBV4-1 and TRBJ2-7, with TRBD1 matching 9 bases. CDR1 is MGHRA and CDR2 is YSYEKL in the germline V gene. V lost 0 bases, J lost 6 bases, and 6 bases stayed unmatched. This CDR3 is built from 15 residues. The CDR3 coding sequence is TGCGCCAGCAGCCAAGATCGGACAGGGGTCGGCGAGCAGTACTTC. Its protein product is CASSQDRTGVGEQYF.

This clonotype has just a few counts. The chain has TRBV27 and TRBJ1-6; D might be TRBD1 (5 bases). V was pared by 6 bases and J by 8 bases, with 20 bases between. Germline V lookup: CDR1 MNHEY, CDR2 SMNVEV (reference sequence). The CDR3 runs to 16 residues. Here the CDR3 reads CASSAFGTYQDSPLHF. CDR3 coding DNA: TGTGCCAGCAGCGCCTTTGGGACTTACCAAGATTCACCCCTCCACTTT.

At least ten counts were recorded for this clonotype. This chain uses TRBV12-5 with TRBJ1-5; 7 bases align to TRBD1. CDR1 is LGHNT, CDR2 FRNRAP, per germline. This CDR3 contains 18 residues. Trimming at V came to 10 bases and at J to 1 base, leaving 19 bases not matched to a gene. This CDR3 is CATSLWDRDENSNQPQHF. The CDR3, as DNA: TGTGCTACCTCCCTGTGGGACAGAGACGAAAACAGCAATCAGCCCCAGCATTTT.

At least ten counts were recorded for this clonotype. V gene TRBV5-8 combines with J gene TRBJ2-5; 7 positions agree with TRBD1. J was trimmed by 2 bases and V by 4 bases; bases with no gene match: 2. CDR3 length equals 13 residues. Germline CDR1 and CDR2: SGHTS and YDEGEE. CDR3 protein: CASSRRGQETQYF. CDR3 in DNA: TGTGCCAGCAGCCGCAGGGGGCAAGAGACCCAGTACTTC.

The V and J genes are TRBV29-1 and TRBJ2-7; TRBD1 aligns across 8 bases. Germline trimming cut 4 bases from V and 5 bases from J; bases unmatched to any gene: 7. This CDR3 is 13 amino acids long. Germline V gene lookup returns CDR1 SQVTM and CDR2 ANQGSEA. The CDR3 here is CSVVTGGSHEQYF. The CDR3 DNA follows: TGCAGCGTTGTAACAGGGGGTTCCCACGAGCAGTACTTC.

J is TRBJ1-5 and V is TRBV27, with TRBD1 matching over 7 bases. This CDR3 comprises 14 residues. The V segment lost 6 bases and the J segment 4 bases; nucleotides outside the gene matches: 6. CDR1 is MNHEY, CDR2 SMNVEV, per germline (reference sequence). CDR3 in amino acids: CASRSRGTNQPQHF. The CDR3 DNA is TGTGCCAGCAGATCCAGGGGGACGAATCAGCCCCAGCATTTT.

This clonotype was seen a handful of times. The CDR3 DNA is TGTGCCACGGGACGGGCCTACTCTGGAAACACCATATATTTT. Translation: CATGRAYSGNTIYF. This sequence joins TRBV2 and TRBJ1-3, with D tentatively TRBD1 (5 bases). The germline CDR1 and CDR2 sequences are SNHLY and FYNNEI. The CDR3 covers 14 residues. The V end lost 10 bases, the J end lost 0 bases, and 13 bases lay between the germline ends.

This chain uses TRBV5-1 with TRBJ2-5, with a possible D match to TRBD1 (6 bases). Germline assignment: CDR1 SGHRS and CDR2 YFSETQ. Trimming took off 0 bases at V and 2 bases at J, with 11 bases between the two ends. This CDR3 is 15 amino acids long. CDR3 residues: CASSLGGTPQETQYF. CDR3 DNA sequence: TGCGCCAGCAGCTTGGGTGGGACACCACAAGAGACCCAGTACTTC.